One and the same sample provided the 17 T cell receptor beta chains below, sequenced in a study of CD8 T cells in ankylosing spondylitis. These receptors are not linked to any known antigen. MiXCR, run by TCRdb on the 5' RACE reads, gives a single entry per CDR3 protein. The table shows about 440,000 distinct CDR3 sequences, with roughly 15% occurring only once. Study conclusions and caveats: What seemed typical of ankylosing spondylitis blood was a TCR beta motif built from about eight highly homologous variants.

Sequencing input: blood, either unsorted or a sorted T cell fraction (not recorded which). The receptors derive from a male donor with ankylosing spondylitis.

The chain couples TRBV9 to TRBJ1-2; a possible D gene is TRBD1 (5 bases). The CDR3 runs to 15 residues. The V end was cut by 0 bases, the J end by 5 bases, with 14 bases between. CDR1 is SGDLS and CDR2 is YYNGEE in the germline V gene. The CDR3 nucleotides are TGTGCCAGCAGCGTAGAGGGCAGGGCCTTATATGGCTACACCTTC. Its translation is CASSVEGRALYGYTF.

The chain joins TRBV12-3 or TRBV12-4 to TRBJ2-3; the D is unclear. Trimming removed 1 base from V and 7 bases from J, with 9 bases in between. The CDR3 consists of 13 residues. In DNA, the CDR3 is TGTGCCAGCAGTTTAGGTTTTGGGAATACGCAGTATTTT. Its protein is CASSLGFGNTQYF.

This clonotype was observed a handful of times. This CDR3 reads CASSPRIYPGLASATNEQFF. The CDR3 coding sequence is TGTGCCAGCAGCCCAAGAATATACCCGGGACTAGCCTCCGCCACCAATGAGCAGTTCTTC. This rearrangement joins TRBV5-6 to TRBJ2-1; 9 nucleotides agree with TRBD2. The CDR3 extends over 20 amino acids. Per the germline V gene, CDR1 is SGHDT and CDR2 is YYEEEE. The V segment lost 4 bases and the J segment 6 bases; nucleotides outside the gene matches: 23.

The chain combines TRBV5-1 with TRBJ1-1; D possibly corresponds to TRBD1 (5 bases). Trimming removed 2 bases from V and 2 bases from J, with 10 bases in between. This CDR3 is 14 amino acids long. The germline CDR1 and CDR2 sequences are SGHRS and YFSETQ. This CDR3 reads CASSFAGTNTEAFF. As DNA, the CDR3 is TGCGCCAGCAGCTTCGCCGGGACCAACACTGAAGCTTTCTTT.

A few counts support this clonotype. V gene TRBV6-2 or TRBV6-3 combines with J gene TRBJ2-7; a weak D match, TRBD1 (7 bases). The CDR3 runs to 15 residues. Germline CDR1 reads MNHEY; CDR2 reads SVGEGT. V shed 6 bases and J shed 2 bases, with 17 bases lying between them. CDR3 sequence (DNA): TGTGCCAGCAGAACACCGGGGGACAGAACCTACGAGCAGTACTTC. Its protein is CASRTPGDRTYEQYF.

This clonotype has at least ten counts. CDR3 sequence (DNA): TGTGCCAGCAGCGTAGGTGGCAGCATGAACACTGAAGCTTTCTTT. Protein sequence: CASSVGGSMNTEAFF. V usage is TRBV9 and J usage is TRBJ1-1; D not certain. CDR1 is SGDLS and CDR2 is YYNGEE in the germline V gene. This CDR3 is 15 amino acids long. Deletions cut 0 bases from V and 0 bases from J, with 9 bases between.

V and J are TRBV6-5 and TRBJ2-7; 10 bases are a match to TRBD1. From germline, CDR1 is MNHEY and CDR2 SVGAGI. V dropped 3 bases and J dropped 3; count of bases not matched to a gene: 8. This CDR3 has 16 residues. DNA for the CDR3: TGTGCCAGCAGTTATAGCAGGGGACAGGGGCGCTACGAGCAGTACTTC. It encodes CASSYSRGQGRYEQYF.

This clonotype has more than one count but fewer than ten. The junction does not match germline at one end; this may be a read error. This sequence joins TRBV12-3 or TRBV12-4 and TRBJ2-3; TRBD2 aligns across 10 bases. The CDR3 sequence is 15 residues long. CDR3 in DNA: TGTGCCAGCAGTCTAGCGGGAGCGAGCACAGATACGCAGTATTTT. It codes for CASSLAGASTDTQYF.

This clonotype has only a few counts. The chain couples TRBV20-1 to TRBJ2-7, with 10 bases fitting TRBD2. The trim removed 6 bases at V and 0 bases at J, leaving 2 bases unmatched. Germline CDR1 DFQATT, CDR2 SNEGSKA (reference sequence). CDR3 length: 13 amino acids. The CDR3 DNA reads TGCAGTGCACCTAGCGGGGGCTCCTACGAGCAGTACTTC. Translated: CSAPSGGSYEQYF.

This clonotype was observed a handful of times. This chain links TRBV7-9 with TRBJ1-2; no clear D gene. V was cut by 5 bases and J by 6 bases, with 16 bases left in between. CDR3 length equals 14 residues. Germline V gives CDR1 SEHNR, CDR2 FQNEAQ (reference sequence). Here the CDR3 reads CASSPGPDRNGYTF. The CDR3 coding sequence is TGTGCCAGCAGCCCAGGCCCCGACCGAAATGGCTACACCTTC.

This clonotype was seen a handful of times. This chain connects TRBV5-1 to TRBJ1-1; weak D call: TRBD1 (5 bases). Germline V lookup: CDR1 SGHRS, CDR2 YFSETQ. CDR3 length equals 14 residues. V lost 3 bases and J lost 0, with 9 bases in between. The CDR3 here is CASSSGILNTEAFF. The CDR3 coding sequence is TGCGCCAGCAGCTCAGGGATTCTGAACACTGAAGCTTTCTTT.

The J gene is TRBJ1-2, the V gene TRBV6-1; D may be TRBD1 (5 bases). The CDR3 extends over 14 amino acids. The germline CDR1 and CDR2 sequences are MNHNS and SASEGT. V dropped 7 bases and J dropped 2 bases, with 14 bases sitting between them. CDR3 in amino acids: CASTVDSRNYGYTF. CDR3 DNA: TGTGCCAGCACCGTAGACAGCCGCAACTATGGCTACACCTTC.

This clonotype was counted only a few times. The V gene is TRBV15, the J gene TRBJ1-5; D uncertain. Per the germline V gene, CDR1 is LNHNV and CDR2 is YYDKDF (reference sequence). The CDR3 runs to 12 residues. With 3 bases removed from V and 10 bases from J, the gap between germline ends came to 10 bases. The CDR3, as DNA: TGTGCCACCAGCAGGGAGGCAGGACCCCAGCATTTT. Residues: CATSREAGPQHF.

This clonotype was observed a handful of times. The genes are TRBV20-1 and TRBJ2-7; 10 bases fit TRBD2. CDR3 length equals 15 residues. CDR1 and CDR2 (germline): DFQATT, SNEGSKA (reference sequence). The V gene end was trimmed by 0 bases and the J gene end by 7 bases; junction bases not matched to a gene: 9. The CDR3 DNA reads as TGCAGTGCTAGAGATCCAGCGGGAGGGCCTTGGGAGCAGTACTTC. Residues: CSARDPAGGPWEQYF.

V usage is TRBV9 and J usage is TRBJ2-2, with TRBD2 matching 16 bases. Germline V gene data show CDR1 as SGDLS and CDR2 as YYNGEE. CDR3 size: 21 residues. The V gene end was trimmed by 0 bases and the J gene end by 1 base; junction bases not matched to a gene: 9. This CDR3 is CASSVAAGTSGRGVNTGELFF. The DNA for the CDR3 is TGTGCCAGCAGCGTAGCCGCCGGGACTAGCGGGAGGGGAGTGAACACCGGGGAGCTGTTTTTT. Variable domain in full (rest from reference TRBV9 and TRBJ2-2): DSGVTQTPKHLITATGQRVTLRCSPRSGDLSVYWYQQSLDQGLQFLIQYYNGEERAKGNILERFSAQQFPDLHSELNLSSLELGDSALYFCASSVAAGTSGRGVNTGELFFGEGSRLTVL.

In its sample, this clonotype was seen many times. This chain connects TRBV9 to TRBJ1-3; 7 bases match TRBD1. The germline V gene encodes CDR1 SGDLS and CDR2 YYNGEE. The CDR3 consists of 15 residues. The J segment lost 4 bases and the V segment lost 2 bases, leaving 6 bases of the junction unmatched. This CDR3 is CASSVTGQLGNTIYF. Here the CDR3 DNA reads TGTGCCAGCAGCGTGACGGGACAGTTAGGAAACACCATATATTTT. The whole variable domain, remainder taken from reference TRBV9 and TRBJ1-3, is DSGVTQTPKHLITATGQRVTLRCSPRSGDLSVYWYQQSLDQGLQFLIQYYNGEERAKGNILERFSAQQFPDLHSELNLSSLELGDSALYFCASSVTGQLGNTIYFGEGSWLTVV.

This clonotype turned up a few times. The genes are TRBV20-1 and TRBJ2-3; the D is unclear. The V gene's germline CDR1 is DFQATT and CDR2 SNEGSKA (reference sequence). The CDR3 consists of 12 residues. V dropped 6 bases and J dropped 3 bases, with 10 bases sitting between them. The CDR3, as DNA: TGCAGTGCCCAAATAGGAACAGATACGCAGTATTTT. As protein: CSAQIGTDTQYF.